This T cell receptor (beta chain) appears in the sequencing data of a study of tumor-infiltrating lymphocytes in primary liver carcinoma. Total RNA amounting to roughly 450 ng was the source from which TCR beta cDNA was made with a constant-region primer. Three-round nested multiplex PCR performed with slightly modified ARM-PCR produced the TCR beta libraries. Running about 11 cycles apiece, the first two PCR rounds relied on TRBV1-TRBV30 forward primers together with a C-beta reverse primer. TCRdb reprocessed the multiplex PCR reads via MiXCR and lists one record per CDR3 protein. The sample lists some 320,000 distinct CDR3 sequences; 65% were seen once. This clonotype was seen repeatedly, ten times or more. Germline lookup yields CDR1 SGHAT and CDR2 FQDESV (reference sequence). V was pared by 5 bases and J by 5 bases, with 15 bases between. The CDR3 runs 14 residues. Alongside blood RNA obtained from unsorted whole blood, germline DNA was also extracted.

The clonotype was recovered from a man in his forties with primary liver carcinoma and hepatitis B virus infection. The chain uses TRBV11-1 and TRBJ1-1; the D is unclear. The specimen sequenced was peripheral blood. The chain's CDR3 is CASSNSRVGTEAFF. The CDR3 coding sequence is TGTGCCAGCAGCAACTCCCGTGTGGGGACTGAAGCTTTCTTT. Full variable domain (outside the CDR3, taken from reference TRBV11-1 and TRBJ1-1): EAEVAQSPRYKITEKSQAVAFWCDPISGHATLYWYRQILGQGPELLVQFQDESVVDDSQLPKDRFSAERLKGVDSTLKIQPAELGDSAMYLCASSNSRVGTEAFFGQGTRLTVV.